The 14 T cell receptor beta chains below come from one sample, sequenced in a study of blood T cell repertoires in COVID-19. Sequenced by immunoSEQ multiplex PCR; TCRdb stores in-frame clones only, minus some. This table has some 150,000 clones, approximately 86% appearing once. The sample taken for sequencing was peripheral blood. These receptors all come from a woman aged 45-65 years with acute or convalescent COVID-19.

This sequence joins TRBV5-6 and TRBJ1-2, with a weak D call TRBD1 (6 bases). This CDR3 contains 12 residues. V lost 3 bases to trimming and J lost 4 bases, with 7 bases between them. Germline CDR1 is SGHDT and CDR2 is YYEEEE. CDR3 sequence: CASSSDSYGYTF. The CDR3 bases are TGTGCCAGCAGCTCGGACAGCTATGGCTACACCTTC.

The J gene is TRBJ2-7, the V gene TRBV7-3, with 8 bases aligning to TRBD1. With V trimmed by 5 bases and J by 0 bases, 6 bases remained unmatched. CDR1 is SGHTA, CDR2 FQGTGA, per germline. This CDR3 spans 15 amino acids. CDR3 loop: CASSPGQASSYEQYF. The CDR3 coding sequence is TGTGCCAGCAGCCCGGGACAGGCGAGCTCCTACGAGCAGTACTTC.

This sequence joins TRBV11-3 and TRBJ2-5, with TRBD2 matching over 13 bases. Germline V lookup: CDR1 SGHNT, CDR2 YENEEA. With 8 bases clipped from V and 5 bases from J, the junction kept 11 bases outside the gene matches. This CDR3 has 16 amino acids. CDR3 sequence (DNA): TGTGCCAGCGGGACTAGCGGGATCGTCGGCCGGGAGACCCAGTACTTC. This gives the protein CASGTSGIVGRETQYF.

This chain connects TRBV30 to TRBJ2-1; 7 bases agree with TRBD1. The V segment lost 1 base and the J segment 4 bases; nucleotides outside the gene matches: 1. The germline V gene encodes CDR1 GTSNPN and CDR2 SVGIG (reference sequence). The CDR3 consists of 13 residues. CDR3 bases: TGTGCCTGGAGTGAACAGGGGTACAATGAGCAGTTCTTC. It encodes CAWSEQGYNEQFF.

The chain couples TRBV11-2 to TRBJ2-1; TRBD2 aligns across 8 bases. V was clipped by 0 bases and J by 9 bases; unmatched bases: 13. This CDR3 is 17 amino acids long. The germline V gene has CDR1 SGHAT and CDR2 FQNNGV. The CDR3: CASSLDGLAGPSGEQFF. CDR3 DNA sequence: TGTGCCAGCAGCTTAGACGGGCTAGCGGGTCCTTCGGGTGAGCAGTTCTTC.

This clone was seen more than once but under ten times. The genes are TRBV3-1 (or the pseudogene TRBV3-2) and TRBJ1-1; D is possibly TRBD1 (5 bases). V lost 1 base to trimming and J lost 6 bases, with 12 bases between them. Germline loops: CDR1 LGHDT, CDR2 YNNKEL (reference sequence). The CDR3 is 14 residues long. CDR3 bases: TGTGCCAGCAGCCAAGCCCAGGGTGCCCCTGAAGCTTTCTTT. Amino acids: CASSQAQGAPEAFF.

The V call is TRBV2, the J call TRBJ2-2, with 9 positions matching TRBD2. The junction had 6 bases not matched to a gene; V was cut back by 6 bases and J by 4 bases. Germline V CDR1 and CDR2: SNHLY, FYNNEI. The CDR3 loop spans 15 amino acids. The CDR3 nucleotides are TGTGCCAGCAGCGCGGGGGGGCCACGCACCGGGGAGCTGTTTTTT. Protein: CASSAGGPRTGELFF.

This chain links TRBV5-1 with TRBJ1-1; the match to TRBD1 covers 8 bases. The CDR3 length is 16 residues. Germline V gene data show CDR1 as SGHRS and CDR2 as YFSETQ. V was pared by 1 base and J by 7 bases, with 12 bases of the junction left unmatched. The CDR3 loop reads CASSLRTGQMIDEAFF. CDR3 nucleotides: TGCGCCAGCAGCTTGCGGACAGGGCAGATGATCGATGAAGCTTTCTTT. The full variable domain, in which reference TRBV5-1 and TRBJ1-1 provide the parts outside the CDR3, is KAGVTQTPRYLIKTRGQQVTLSCSPISGHRSVSWYQQTPGQGLQFLFEYFSETQRNKGNFPGRFSGRQFSNSRSEMNVSTLELGDSALYLCASSLRTGQMIDEAFFGQGTRLTVV.

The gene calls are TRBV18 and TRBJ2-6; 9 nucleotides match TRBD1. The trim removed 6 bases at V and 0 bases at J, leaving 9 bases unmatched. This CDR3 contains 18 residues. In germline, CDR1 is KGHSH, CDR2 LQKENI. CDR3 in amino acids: CASSPGQGPLSGANVLTF. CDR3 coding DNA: TGTGCCAGCTCGCCCGGACAGGGGCCCCTCTCTGGGGCCAACGTCCTGACTTTC.

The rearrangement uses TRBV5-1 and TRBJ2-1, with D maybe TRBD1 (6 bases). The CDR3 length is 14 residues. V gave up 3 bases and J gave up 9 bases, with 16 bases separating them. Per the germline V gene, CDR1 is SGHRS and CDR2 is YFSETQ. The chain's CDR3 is CASSSGTLDSEQFF. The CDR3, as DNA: TGCGCCAGCAGCTCCGGGACACTAGACAGTGAGCAGTTCTTC.

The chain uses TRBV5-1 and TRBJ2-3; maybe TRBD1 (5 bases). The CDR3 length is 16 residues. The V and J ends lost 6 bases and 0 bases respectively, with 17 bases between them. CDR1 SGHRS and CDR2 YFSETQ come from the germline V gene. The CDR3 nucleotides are TGCGCCAGCACCCAACCTCCAGGGCATAGCACAGATACGCAGTATTTT. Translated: CASTQPPGHSTDTQYF.

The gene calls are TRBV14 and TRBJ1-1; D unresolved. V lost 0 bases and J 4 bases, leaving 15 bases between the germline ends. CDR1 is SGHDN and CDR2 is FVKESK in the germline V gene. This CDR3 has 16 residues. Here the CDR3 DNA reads TGTGCCAGCAGCCAAGAGCGAGGCAGTTTCCTCACTGAAGCTTTCTTT. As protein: CASSQERGSFLTEAFF.

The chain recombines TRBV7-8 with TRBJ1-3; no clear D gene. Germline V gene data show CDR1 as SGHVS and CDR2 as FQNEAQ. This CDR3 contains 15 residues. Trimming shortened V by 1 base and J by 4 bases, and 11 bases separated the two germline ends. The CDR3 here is CASSLGGRLGNTIYF. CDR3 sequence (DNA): TGTGCCAGCAGCTTAGGCGGGAGGTTAGGAAACACCATATATTTT.

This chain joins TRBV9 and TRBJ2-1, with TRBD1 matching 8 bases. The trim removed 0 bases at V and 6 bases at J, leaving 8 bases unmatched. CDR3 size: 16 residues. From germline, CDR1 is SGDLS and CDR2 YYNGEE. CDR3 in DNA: TGTGCCAGCAGCGTAGTCATCGCAGGGGGCGGCAATGAGCAGTTCTTC. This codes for CASSVVIAGGGNEQFF.